This entry concerns a single TCR beta chain. There are 20 residues in the CDR3. Per germline, CDR1 SGHVS and CDR2 FQNEAQ. V was pared by 4 bases and J by 2 bases, with 12 bases of the junction left unmatched. The data were obtained in a study of blood T cell repertoires in COVID-19. Overall study context: PBMCs, B-cell-depleted T cells, or T cells were the source of the cDNA or gDNA that made up the material.

TCRdb keeps only in-frame clones here, not all; method: immunoSEQ multiplex PCR. The sample includes tens of thousands of clones, approximately 91% seen only once; the top ten take about a fifth. The source of this sequence is a woman aged 45 to 65 with active or convalescent COVID-19. The V call is TRBV7-8, the J call TRBJ2-1, with TRBD2 matching over 15 bases. The sequencing sample was made of peripheral blood. Here the CDR3 DNA reads TGTGCCAGCAGCTGGATTATTTGGACTAGCGGGGGGGATACCTACAATGAGCAGTTCTTC. Protein: CASSWIIWTSGGDTYNEQFF.